This TCR beta chain is from a study of a mutant IDH1 vaccine in newly diagnosed glioma. Overall study: There were eight vaccinations for patients, given in weeks 1, 3, 5, 7, 11, 15, 19 and 23. The initiation of vaccination occurred 4-6 weeks after radiotherapy alone, or with temozolomide cycles. Standard pretreatment was either radiotherapy, temozolomide, or, for most, radiochemotherapy with temozolomide. Whole-study results and caveats: Vaccine-induced responses were seen in less than 95% of patients, spanning several MHC alleles.

On this clone: Antigen specificity is unknown.

Clones were read by immunoSEQ multiplex PCR, and TCRdb kept only the in-frame ones, dropping some. The sample contains more than 35,000 clones, 80% to 90% of which appear only once. The sample's time point: week 5, during vaccination. Doses of 300 ug of mutant IDH1 20-mer peptide were given with topical imiquimod. Per germline, CDR1 MNHEY and CDR2 SVGAGI. V was cut by 0 bases and J by 9 bases, with 12 bases left in between. The CDR3 has 15 amino acids. This receptor was taken from a man aged 35 to 55 with glioma. Sequencing used PBMCs, obtained from a glioma patient whose treatment included an IDH1 peptide vaccine. The chain employs TRBV6-5 and TRBJ1-6; D unclear. CDR3 loop: CASSYSPGRSSPLHF. DNA of the CDR3: TGTGCCAGCAGTTACTCACCGGGTCGGAGTTCACCCCTCCACTTT.